The rows below give T cell receptor beta chains drawn from one sample of a study of T cells expressing NK-cell markers. TCRdb reprocessed the 5' RACE reads and keeps a single row for each CDR3 protein, giving no DNA. The listing contains 200,000 to 300,000 distinct CDR3 sequences. The sample comprised blood T cells: a sorted CD56 or NKG2C T cell subset, CD4+ or CD8+ T cells, or bulk PBMC T cells (not recorded which). Source of these receptors: a man aged 18-30 years in good health. The CDR3 runs from the conserved cysteine through the conserved F or W. Fields, in order: CDR3 protein, J gene, V gene.

CASSSPGQGPQYF	TRBJ2-3	TRBV5-5
CSVGRGTSGSSETQYF	TRBJ2-5	TRBV20-1
CASTRDWGPRNEQFF	TRBJ2-1	TRBV6-8
CASSSSGGKSNQPQHF	TRBJ1-5	TRBV7-9
CASSYQREKLETQYF	TRBJ2-5	TRBV6-5
CASSLAVAEETQYF	TRBJ2-5	TRBV5-5
CASSFGRLPPNEQFF	TRBJ2-1	TRBV28
CASSARDSPTGELFF	TRBJ2-2	TRBV18
CASSRLAGGPISYNEQFF	TRBJ2-1	TRBV18
CASSFVARLQFF	TRBJ2-1	TRBV7-2
CSVEDRGAYGYTF	TRBJ1-2	TRBV29-1
CASSLAGPRGSEQFF	TRBJ2-1	TRBV6-5
CASSFGRETDTQYF	TRBJ2-3	TRBV12-3/TRBV12-4
CASSVAGGGQFF	TRBJ2-1	TRBV9
CASSRPIVDTQYF	TRBJ2-3	TRBV12-3/TRBV12-4
CASSFGDRGLTEQFF	TRBJ2-1	TRBV12-3/TRBV12-4
CAWSVVQLDSGANVLTF	TRBJ2-6	TRBV30
CASSSGLAGIGNEQFF	TRBJ2-1	TRBV12-3/TRBV12-4
CASSQANADRGQGYTEAFF	TRBJ1-1	TRBV4-3
CSVEPRQGATDTQYF	TRBJ2-3	TRBV29-1
CASREAGGHNEQFF	TRBJ2-1	TRBV12-3/TRBV12-4
CASRLTSGSVGIQETQYF	TRBJ2-5	TRBV7-6
CASSSGQGGNEKLFF	TRBJ1-4	TRBV5-4
CSARVGETQYF	TRBJ2-5	TRBV29-1
CASSLVASNSPLHF	TRBJ1-6	TRBV7-9
CAWSRSGGTDTQYF	TRBJ2-3	TRBV30
CSAPPPGLAGLETQYF	TRBJ2-5	TRBV20-1
CASRTGGTGELFF	TRBJ2-2	TRBV7-6
CASSMGRGTYGYTF	TRBJ1-2	TRBV19
CASKFGNKGQETQYF	TRBJ2-5	TRBV12-3/TRBV12-4
CASSYRDLKSPLHF	TRBJ1-6	TRBV6-5
CASRADRYNEQFF	TRBJ2-1	TRBV7-2
CATQGQGSAYGYTF	TRBJ1-2	TRBV24-1
CATREGGHGTDTQYF	TRBJ2-3	TRBV15
CASSLNQADNEQFF	TRBJ2-1	TRBV12-3/TRBV12-4
CSAAPLGGRADTQYF	TRBJ2-3	TRBV20-1
CASSSGTGSGQPQHF	TRBJ1-5	TRBV7-9
CASSPLTGQQETQYF	TRBJ2-5	TRBV5-1
CAISLGLAGYNEQFF	TRBJ2-1	TRBV10-3
CASSTTAGQGARQTQYF	TRBJ2-5	TRBV7-8
CSARAARTSGRRAQYF	TRBJ2-3	TRBV20-1
CASSGGASGNTIYF	TRBJ1-3	TRBV12-3/TRBV12-4
CASSSRTGGPLNSPLHF	TRBJ1-6	TRBV27
CASSTPSGSVTEQFF	TRBJ2-1	TRBV28
CASSFPPKTSGYTDTQYF	TRBJ2-3	TRBV5-1
CASSPAQLSSYNEQFF	TRBJ2-1	TRBV5-4
CASSPQGAGTEAFF	TRBJ1-1	TRBV12-3/TRBV12-4
CASSRGTGNTEAFF	TRBJ1-1	TRBV7-6
CSVGQFQETQYF	TRBJ2-5	TRBV29-1